This note documents a single TCR beta chain sequence. Its binding antigen is unknown. There are no base qualities to consult, and no much larger clone falls within one base. Collaborating institutions collected whole blood in K2EDTA tubes following their own protocols. Collaborator samples were shipped for TCRbeta analysis as frozen whole blood, isolated PBMCs, or DNA extracted from either sample type. TCRbeta CDR3 regions were amplified from genomic DNA by means of the immunoSEQ Assay, a bias-controlled multiplex PCR. The paper's processing steps were these. The number of nucleated cells in each sample was estimated from the amplification of reference gene primers within the assay. To quantify the absolute abundance of each unique TCRbeta CDR3 rearrangement, sequence reads were collapsed and filtered. For each sample, productive Simpson clonality was calculated as the square root of Simpson's diversity index across productive rearrangements. TCRdb mirrors the immuneACCESS table, restricted to in-frame sequences. Some clones are absent from its copies; in checked studies, under half trace to an unresolved V gene, and the reason for the others is unknown. Clone size and V and J calls were adopted from that table, with D and trimming inferred from the DNA. Recorded for this sample are 85,000 to 95,000 clones; roughly 78% of them occurred a single time. The leading ten clones occupy approximately 15% of the sample.

Reading from cysteine to phenylalanine, the CDR3 counts 12 amino acids. Only the CDR3 part of the read is kept: 36 bases, read in frame from the first base. Trimming takes 6 bases from V and 6 bases from J, and the germline ends sit 11 bases apart. From the germline V gene, CDR1 is ENHRY and CDR2 is SYGVKD. This record comes from a study of blood T cell repertoires in COVID-19 (dated by TCRdb to about 2020). Background for the entire study: Samples from collaborators originated in the United States, Italy and Spain and spanned both the acute and convalescent phases of COVID-19. The material from the prospective study consisted of cDNA or gDNA derived from T cells, B-cell-depleted T cells, or PBMCs. Deeply sampled blood TCRbeta repertoires from subjects exposed to, actively infected with, or recovered from COVID-19 were included in the dataset. The repertoires were released in a freely available public database intended as a resource for research on the immune response to SARS-CoV-2. Samples were obtained from the ongoing ImmuneRACE study (first 160 participants) and from about 1,300 subjects provided by 6 global collaborators. Sample metadata almost always included a de-identified subject ID, COVID-19 status, age in years and sex. HLA class I and class II types, where available, came from metadata supplied by the sample provider rather than from assay-based typing. The research as a whole found: The quantity of clinical and demographic metadata differed by source and by participant and was supplied without curation.

The chain couples TRBV10-3 to TRBJ1-2, with a weak D call of TRBD1 (5 bases match). Sequencing was carried out using peripheral blood. This receptor was obtained from a woman of 80 years or more with acute or convalescent COVID-19. The nucleotide sequence reads as follows: TGTGCCATCAGCATGCAAGGGGATGGCTACACCTTC. Its translation reads: CAISMQGDGYTF.